The 31 T cell receptor beta chains below come from one sample, sequenced in a study of tumor T cells in aggressive B-cell lymphoma. TCRdb keeps only in-frame clones here, not all; method: immunoSEQ multiplex PCR. The sample yields about 2,000 clones, roughly 87% seen once. Sequencing was done on a sample of tumor tissue. The receptors were gathered from an adult with diffuse large B cell lymphoma.

A word on this clone: The junction departs from germline at one end; a sequencing error may be responsible. The V and J genes are TRBV2 and TRBJ2-5; 7 bases fit TRBD2. The CDR3 has 14 amino acids. Germline values: CDR1 SNHLY, CDR2 FYNNEI. CDR3 coding DNA: TGTGCCAGCAGTGGATTAGGACTAGGATACCCGTCGGACTTC. It translates to CASSGLGLGYPSDF.

As for this clone: One end of the junction varies from germline; a read error may be responsible. The genes are TRBV11-2 and TRBJ1-6; unclear D gene. Germline CDR1 is SGHAT and CDR2 is FQNNGV. The CDR3 sequence is 15 residues long. The CDR3 DNA reads TGTGCCAGCAGCTTAGAGATGGGCCCTTATTCCCCCCTCCACTTT. Encoded protein: CASSLEMGPYSPLHF.

The gene calls are TRBV19 and TRBJ2-1; possible D gene TRBD2, 7 bases. Germline V gene lookup returns CDR1 LNHDA and CDR2 SQIVND (reference sequence). The CDR3 runs to 15 residues. V was shortened by 1 base and J by 2 bases, with 9 bases between the two germline ends. The CDR3 DNA sequence: TGTGCCAGTAGTATAGGGGGGGGCGCCTACAATGAGCAGTTCTTC. This sequence encodes CASSIGGGAYNEQFF.

The rearrangement links TRBV11-1 to TRBJ1-2, with D perhaps matching TRBD1 (6 bases). The ends were cut back, 5 bases at V and 1 base at J, with 14 bases in the middle. The CDR3 spans 15 residues. CDR1 SGHAT and CDR2 FQDESV come from the germline V gene (reference sequence). The CDR3 sequence: CASSRDTLSNYGYTF. The CDR3 coding sequence is TGTGCCAGCAGCCGGGACACCTTGAGTAACTATGGCTACACCTTC.

This chain uses TRBV18 with TRBJ1-1; 7 bases are a match to TRBD1. CDR1 is KGHSH and CDR2 is LQKENI in the germline V gene. The J segment lost 0 bases and the V segment lost 2 bases, leaving 9 bases of the junction unmatched. The CDR3 is 17 amino acids. The CDR3 DNA is TGTGCCAGCTCACCAGGGACAGTACATTTACTGAACACTGAAGCTTTCTTT. Its translation is CASSPGTVHLLNTEAFF.

The CDR3 protein is CASSVGAGSNEQFF. CDR3 nucleotide sequence: TGTGCCAGCAGCGTAGGTGCGGGTAGCAATGAGCAGTTCTTC. The J gene is TRBJ2-1, the V gene TRBV9, with a tentative D call TRBD2 (5 bases). Trimming cost V 0 bases and J 6 bases, with 10 bases left between them. Germline V lookup: CDR1 SGDLS, CDR2 YYNGEE. This CDR3 is built from 14 residues.

The chain recombines TRBV2 with TRBJ2-7; 7 bases agree with TRBD1. Trimming took 5 bases from V and 7 from J; bases not matched to a gene: 14. The V gene's germline CDR1 is SNHLY and CDR2 FYNNEI. The CDR3 is 15 residues long. CDR3 nucleotide sequence: TGTGCCAGCAGTCGCGGACAGGTCCTGCCGGGGGAGCAGTACTTC. Translated, it gives CASSRGQVLPGEQYF.

The chain has TRBV5-4 and TRBJ2-7, with a possible D match to TRBD2 (6 bases). This CDR3 contains 14 residues. Trimming took 0 bases from V and 4 from J, leaving 11 bases between them. Germline V gives CDR1 SGHNT, CDR2 YYREEE (reference sequence). CDR3 nucleotides: TGTGCCAGCAGCTTGGACGGGGGTGCGTACGAGCAGTACTTC. Amino acids: CASSLDGGAYEQYF. Using reference TRBV5-4 and TRBJ2-7 for the parts outside the CDR3, the full variable domain is ETGVTQSPTHLIKTRGQQVTLRCSSQSGHNTVSWYQQALGQGPQFIFQYYREEENGRGNFPPRFSGLQFPNYSSELNVNALELDDSALYLCASSLDGGAYEQYFGPGTRLTVT.

The genes are TRBV9 and TRBJ2-7, with D possibly being TRBD2 (6 bases). Germline CDR1 SGDLS, CDR2 YYNGEE. Trimming took 3 bases from V and 0 from J, leaving 13 bases between them. CDR3 length: 15 amino acids. CDR3 protein: CASSARDSSSYEQYF. In DNA form, the CDR3 reads TGTGCCAGCAGCGCACGGGACTCGAGCTCCTACGAGCAGTACTTC.

This chain links TRBV15 with TRBJ2-3, with D perhaps TRBD2 (5 bases). In germline, CDR1 is LNHNV, CDR2 YYDKDF (reference sequence). The CDR3 sequence is 13 residues long. Trimming cost V 4 bases and J 2 bases, with 7 bases left between them. In nucleotides, the CDR3 is TGTGCCACCAGCACGGGGTACACAGATACGCAGTATTTT. Its protein product is CATSTGYTDTQYF.

This clone was seen only a few times. This chain connects TRBV9 to TRBJ2-2, with D tentatively TRBD2 (5 bases). Trimming left V 4 bases short and J 4 bases short, with 17 bases between. The CDR3 extends over 16 amino acids. Germline lookup yields CDR1 SGDLS and CDR2 YYNGEE. CDR3 bases: TGTGCCAGCAGCCCGTCGGTGCTAGCTGGCACCGGGGAGCTGTTTTTT. Encoded protein: CASSPSVLAGTGELFF.

The chain has TRBV5-1 and TRBJ2-1; D may be TRBD2 (7 bases). Trimming cost V 0 bases and J 6 bases, with 13 bases left between them. The CDR3 spans 15 residues. Germline CDR1 SGHRS, CDR2 YFSETQ. Written as DNA, the CDR3 is TGCGCCAGCAGCTTGGAACGGGGGGCTATCAATGAGCAGTTCTTC. It is translated as CASSLERGAINEQFF.

The chain combines TRBV7-9 with TRBJ2-6; no clear D gene. V lost 3 bases, J lost 1 base, and 4 bases lay in between. The CDR3 totals 14 residues. Per germline, CDR1 SEHNR and CDR2 FQNEAQ (reference sequence). CDR3 amino acids: CASSFGSGANVLTF. The CDR3 DNA reads TGTGCCAGCAGCTTCGGGTCTGGGGCCAACGTCCTGACTTTC. The full variable domain, rest sourced from reference TRBV7-9 and TRBJ2-6, is DTGVSQNPRHKITKRGQNVTFRCDPISEHNRLYWYRQTLGQGPEFLTYFQNEAQLEKSRLLSDRFSAERPKGSFSTLEIQRTEQGDSAMYLCASSFGSGANVLTFGAGSRLTVL.

The CDR3 here is CASSLGLFRGPYEQYF. The CDR3 coding sequence is TGTGCCAGCAGCTTAGGGCTCTTCAGGGGCCCCTACGAGCAGTACTTC. V gene TRBV7-8 combines with J gene TRBJ2-7; tentatively, D is TRBD1 (6 bases). Trimming took 1 base from V and 2 from J, leaving 15 bases between them. CDR1 SGHVS and CDR2 FQNEAQ come from the germline V gene. CDR3 length: 16 amino acids.

The chain is built from TRBV15 and TRBJ1-1; a weak D match, TRBD1 (6 bases). In germline, CDR1 is LNHNV, CDR2 YYDKDF (reference sequence). Trimming removed 5 bases at V and 2 bases at J, with 18 bases between. The CDR3 contains 16 residues. The DNA of the CDR3 is TGTGCCACCAGCCCCGCCGGGGGGCGCGTAAACACTGAAGCTTTCTTT. Translated: CATSPAGGRVNTEAFF.

J is TRBJ1-5 and V is TRBV7-9; 9 nucleotides line up with TRBD1. V was pared by 5 bases and J by 7 bases, with 6 bases of the junction left unmatched. Germline values: CDR1 SEHNR, CDR2 FQNEAQ (reference sequence). The CDR3 has 14 residues. Written as DNA, the CDR3 is TGTGCCAGCAGCGCACAGGGGGCTCGCCAGCCCCAGCATTTT. Protein: CASSAQGARQPQHF.

The chain joins TRBV4-1 to TRBJ2-7, with D perhaps TRBD1 (5 bases). Germline CDR1 and CDR2: MGHRA and YSYEKL. The CDR3 extends over 19 amino acids. Trimming stripped 0 bases from V and 0 bases from J, with 21 bases between. CDR3 in amino acids: CASSQEVTGNRYSSYEQYF. The CDR3 DNA follows: TGCGCCAGCAGCCAAGAGGTCACAGGAAACCGTTACAGCTCCTACGAGCAGTACTTC.

V is TRBV7-2 and J is TRBJ1-2, with TRBD1 as a possible D gene (6 bases). This CDR3 has 18 amino acids. CDR1 and CDR2 (germline): SGHTA, FQGNSA. V was trimmed by 4 bases and J by 7 bases, leaving 28 bases between them. This chain's CDR3 is CASSSAWQGRSLVPGYTF. The CDR3 DNA is TGTGCCAGCAGCTCAGCGTGGCAGGGGCGATCTCTTGTGCCTGGCTACACCTTC.

V is TRBV7-8 and J is TRBJ2-1; 7 bases match TRBD2. After removal of 5 bases from V and 1 base from J, the junction contained 8 bases not matched to a gene. In germline, CDR1 is SGHVS, CDR2 FQNEAQ. The CDR3 sequence is 16 residues long. This chain's CDR3 is CASSPWGGVSYNEQFF. The CDR3 DNA follows: TGTGCCAGCAGCCCCTGGGGAGGGGTTTCCTACAATGAGCAGTTCTTC.

V and J are TRBV2 and TRBJ1-5; TRBD1 might be the D (6 bases). The CDR3 covers 15 residues. Looked up from germline, CDR1 is SNHLY and CDR2 is FYNNEI. Trimming stripped 4 bases from V and 7 bases from J, with 17 bases between. The CDR3 region has the DNA TGTGCCAGCAGTGCCACGGACAGCTTAAGCCAGCCCCAGCATTTT. It specifies CASSATDSLSQPQHF.

The chain couples TRBV7-3 to TRBJ2-2; 9 nucleotides line up with TRBD1. Losses at the gene ends were 5 bases for V and 5 bases for J; bases not matched to a gene: 9. Germline values: CDR1 SGHTA, CDR2 FQGTGA. The CDR3 runs to 16 residues. The CDR3 loop is CASSHVTGGRTGELFF. The CDR3 DNA reads as TGTGCCAGCAGCCACGTGACAGGGGGTAGAACCGGGGAGCTGTTTTTT.

The rearrangement joins TRBV7-9 to TRBJ2-1, with 7 bases fitting TRBD2. This CDR3 has 17 residues. The germline V gene encodes CDR1 SEHNR and CDR2 FQNEAQ (reference sequence). The V gene end was trimmed by 1 base and the J gene end by 1 base; junction bases not matched to a gene: 7. The CDR3 reads CASSLEGKRGSYNEQFF. CDR3 DNA sequence: TGTGCCAGCAGCTTAGAAGGGAAGCGGGGATCCTACAATGAGCAGTTCTTC.

The chain joins TRBV7-9 to TRBJ2-3; D perhaps matches TRBD2 (6 bases). Trimming removed 5 bases at V and 8 bases at J, with 14 bases between. The CDR3 extends over 13 amino acids. In germline, CDR1 is SEHNR, CDR2 FQNEAQ (reference sequence). The CDR3 DNA reads TGTGCCAGCAGCATGCGGAGGGGCGGTACGCAGTATTTT. Its translation is CASSMRRGGTQYF.

V is TRBV6-5 and J is TRBJ1-2; D might be TRBD1 (5 bases). Germline V lookup: CDR1 MNHEY, CDR2 SVGAGI. The V end was cut by 1 base, the J end by 3 bases, with 12 bases between. The CDR3 is made up of 15 amino acids. This chain's CDR3 is CASSYFGTVYYGYTF. CDR3 DNA sequence: TGTGCCAGCAGTTACTTCGGGACTGTTTACTATGGCTACACCTTC.

This sequence joins TRBV5-1 and TRBJ2-3; 7 positions match TRBD1. The CDR3 covers 16 residues. After removal of 4 bases from V and 2 bases from J, the junction contained 10 bases not matched to a gene. Per germline, CDR1 SGHRS and CDR2 YFSETQ. Written as DNA, the CDR3 is TGCGCCAGCAGCCCAGGGACAGTTGCTAACACAGATACGCAGTATTTT. This encodes CASSPGTVANTDTQYF.

This chain connects TRBV21-1 to TRBJ2-6; TRBD2 is the table's D call, not checked against the DNA. TRBV21-1 is annotated as a pseudogene. CDR3 length equals 14 residues. The CDR3 DNA reads as TGTGCCAGCAGGGGAGCCGGGTGGGCCAACGTCCTGACTTTC. Translated: CASRGAGWANVLTF.

The V call is TRBV7-9, the J call TRBJ1-1; D unclear. The V and J ends lost 1 base and 10 bases respectively, with 10 bases between them. From germline, CDR1 is SEHNR and CDR2 FQNEAQ (reference sequence). CDR3 length equals 12 residues. The CDR3 protein is CASSLDAGRAFF. CDR3 bases: TGTGCCAGCAGCTTAGATGCAGGTAGAGCTTTCTTT.

J is TRBJ1-1 and V is TRBV29-1; no reliable D call. V lost 2 bases and J 1 base, leaving 5 bases between the germline ends. The CDR3 consists of 12 residues. CDR1 and CDR2 from the germline V gene are SQVTM and ANQGSEA. DNA for the CDR3: TGCAGCGTTGAACTTTGGAACACTGAAGCTTTCTTT. It codes for CSVELWNTEAFF.

The chain carries TRBV13 and TRBJ2-6; D is possibly TRBD2 (6 bases). Per the germline V gene, CDR1 is PRHDT and CDR2 is FYEKMQ (reference sequence). The length of the CDR3 is 16 residues. V was shortened by 2 bases and J by 0 bases, with 8 bases between the two germline ends. The CDR3 bases are TGTGCCAGCAGCTTAAGCGGGTACTCTGGGGCCAACGTCCTGACTTTC. It is translated as CASSLSGYSGANVLTF.

This chain joins TRBV27 and TRBJ1-5; D is possibly TRBD1 (6 bases). The CDR3 loop spans 15 amino acids. Germline-derived CDR1 and CDR2 are MNHEY and SMNVEV (reference sequence). Trimming removed 8 bases from V and 0 bases from J, with 14 bases in between. CDR3 loop: CASLITGNSNQPQHF. The CDR3 coding sequence is TGTGCCAGCCTAATCACAGGGAATAGCAATCAGCCCCAGCATTTT.

The rearrangement links TRBV20-1 to TRBJ1-4, with D unclear. The CDR3 sequence is 10 residues long. Germline CDR1 reads DFQATT; CDR2 reads SNEGSKA (reference sequence). V lost 7 bases and J 5 bases, leaving 5 bases between the germline ends. DNA of the CDR3: TGCAGTGTACGGAATGAAAAACTGTTTTTT. It translates to CSVRNEKLFF.